The 3 T cell receptor beta chains below come from one sample, sequenced in a study of blood T cell repertoires in COVID-19. Produced via immunoSEQ multiplex PCR; TCRdb's table is partial and in-frame only. Among 55,000 to 65,000 clones, approximately 91% were seen once, and the ten largest hold 1.5% to 2%. The sample taken for sequencing was peripheral blood. The receptors stem from a human donor in a cohort sampled during active COVID-19.

This chain joins TRBV11-3 and TRBJ2-2; 7 nucleotides align to TRBD1. The CDR3 totals 20 residues. The V gene end was trimmed by 0 bases and the J gene end by 1 base; junction bases not matched to a gene: 14. Germline V gene lookup returns CDR1 SGHNT and CDR2 YENEEA. The CDR3 region has the DNA TGTGCCAGCAGCTTAGAAATAGGGACAGCGAACTACATGAACACCGGGGAGCTGTTTTTT. This codes for CASSLEIGTANYMNTGELFF.

The rearrangement uses TRBV6-5 and TRBJ2-7, with TRBD1 matching 7 bases. The CDR3 is 13 amino acids. The V and J ends lost 5 bases and 3 bases, in that order; junction bases with no gene match: 4. Germline-derived CDR1 and CDR2 are MNHEY and SVGAGI. The DNA for the CDR3 is TGTGCCAGCAGTCGCGGACAGGTCTACGAGCAGTACTTC. Translation: CASSRGQVYEQYF.

The genes are TRBV6-2 or TRBV6-3 and TRBJ2-3, with TRBD2 identical over 15 bases. The germline V gene has CDR1 MNHEY and CDR2 SVGEGT. The V segment lost 4 bases and the J segment 6 bases; nucleotides outside the gene matches: 11. This CDR3 contains 18 residues. DNA of the CDR3: TGTGCCAGCAGTTCCGCACATCATGGACTAGCGGGAGGGGATACGCAGTATTTT. It codes for CASSSAHHGLAGGDTQYF.